This T cell receptor (beta chain) was identified in a study of blood T cell repertoires in COVID-19. Turning to the study itself: The United States, Italy and Spain were the sources of the acute and convalescent COVID-19 samples. In each case, the material was cDNA or gDNA derived from T cells, B-cell-depleted T cells, or PBMCs.

Per the authors' pipeline: Amplified reference gene primers provided the basis for estimating nucleated cell counts. Some clones are missing from TCRdb's copy, which holds only in-frame ones; the method was immunoSEQ multiplex PCR. Clonal size and the V and J genes are those of that table, whereas D and trimming came from the DNA. The data show 65,000 to 80,000 clones, 82% seen once. The CDR3 consists of 18 residues. The sequencing input was peripheral blood. The receptor's source is a human donor in a cohort sampled during active COVID-19. V usage is TRBV21-1 and J usage is TRBJ2-3; TRBD1 was called by the table and not checked on the DNA. TRBV21-1 corresponds to a pseudogene. Written as DNA, the CDR3 is TGTGCCAGCCACCCGACAGACCCAGGCCAGTGGAGCACAGATACGCAGTATTTT. Translated: CASHPTDPGQWSTDTQYF.